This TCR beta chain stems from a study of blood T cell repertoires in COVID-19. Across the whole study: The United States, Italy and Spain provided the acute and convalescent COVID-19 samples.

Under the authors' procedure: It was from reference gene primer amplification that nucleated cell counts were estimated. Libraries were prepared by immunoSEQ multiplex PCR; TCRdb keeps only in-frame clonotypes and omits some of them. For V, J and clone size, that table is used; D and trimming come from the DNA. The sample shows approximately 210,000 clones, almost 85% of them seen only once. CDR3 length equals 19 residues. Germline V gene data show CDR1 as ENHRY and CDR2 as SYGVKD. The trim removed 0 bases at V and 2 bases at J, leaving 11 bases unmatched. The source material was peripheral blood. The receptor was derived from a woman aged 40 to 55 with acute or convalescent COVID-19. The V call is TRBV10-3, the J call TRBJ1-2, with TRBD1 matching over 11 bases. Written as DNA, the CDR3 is TGTGCCATCAGTGAGTCAGGGGTTAGGACAGGGGGCATCAACTATGGCTACACCTTC. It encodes CAISESGVRTGGINYGYTF.